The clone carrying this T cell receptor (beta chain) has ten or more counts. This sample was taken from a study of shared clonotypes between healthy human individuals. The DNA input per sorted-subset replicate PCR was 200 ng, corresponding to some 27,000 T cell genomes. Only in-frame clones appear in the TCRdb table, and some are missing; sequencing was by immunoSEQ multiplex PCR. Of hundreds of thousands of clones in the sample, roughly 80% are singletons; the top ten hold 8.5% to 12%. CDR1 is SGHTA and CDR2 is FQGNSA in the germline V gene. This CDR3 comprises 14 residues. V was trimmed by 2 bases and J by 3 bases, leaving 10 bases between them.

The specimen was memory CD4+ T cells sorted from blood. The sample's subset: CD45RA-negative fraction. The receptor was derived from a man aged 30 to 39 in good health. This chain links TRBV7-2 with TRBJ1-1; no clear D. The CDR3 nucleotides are TGTGCCAGCAGCTTACCCGGGTTTTACACTGAAGCTTTCTTT. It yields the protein CASSLPGFYTEAFF.